The sequence of this T cell receptor beta chain was determined in a study of breast tumors, draining lymph nodes, adjacent tissues. Overall study findings and caveats: Luminal-like breast cancer showed significantly higher tumor–nontumor repertoire similarity than basal-like.

The germline V gene has CDR1 DFQATT and CDR2 SNEGSKA (reference sequence). The CDR3 runs to 15 residues. The V and J ends lost 3 bases and 4 bases respectively, with 19 bases between them. TCRdb recomputed calls from the multiplex PCR reads with MiXCR, one row per CDR3 protein. The sample lists about 21,000 distinct CDR3 sequences, about 41% occurring once. The sample holds many counts of this clonotype. The antigen remains undetermined. Source material: breast tumor tissue. The clonotype comes from a female donor with breast cancer. Some clones in this sample may be carry-over from other donors' samples. The rearrangement joins TRBV20-1 to TRBJ2-7; the D gene is possibly TRBD1 (6 bases). The CDR3 spells CSASRVDSALYEQYF. CDR3 in DNA: TGCAGTGCTAGTCGGGTGGACAGCGCCCTTTACGAGCAGTACTTC.